This T cell receptor beta chain was recovered during a study of graft-versus-host responses after intestinal transplantation (dated by TCRdb to about 2021). About the study as a whole: The transplants that recipients received were multivisceral, liver-intestinal, or isolated intestinal. Every recipient was given anti-thymocyte globulin induction, then maintenance tacrolimus and steroids for 3 to 4 years. Instead of going to the commercial service, samples from a few later patients were sequenced in-house on an Illumina MiSeq and processed with MiXCR. Donor T cell macrochimerism was defined as a peak of at least 4% donor T cells among recipient peripheral blood mononuclear cells. Graft-versus-host and host-versus-graft alloreactive T cell clones were tracked in the graft, circulation and bone marrow after intestinal transplantation using bulk TCR-beta CDR3 sequencing. To identify alloreactive clones, pre-transplant mixed lymphocyte reaction products were sequenced and then compared with unstimulated pre-transplant donor and recipient T cells. A cohort of around 25 intestinal transplant recipients, including one retransplant, was enrolled, and a few patients lacking pretransplant specimens were excluded.

The time point label of this sample denotes: cells obtained before transplantation from donor or recipient. CD3+CD4+ and CD3+CD8+ populations were FACS-sorted from unstimulated pre-transplant donor and recipient cells taken from spleen or lymph nodes. The CDR3 runs 17 amino acids, cysteine and phenylalanine included. The CDR3 DNA has 51 bases and is translated from base 1. CDR1 SGHDT and CDR2 YYEEEE are derived from the germline V gene. Trimming accounts for 3 bases at V and 0 bases at J, while the number of junction bases matched to no gene is 9. Libraries were constructed by the immunoSEQ multiplex PCR assay. For most patients, genomic DNA was isolated with the Qiagen DNeasy Blood and Tissue Kit and sent frozen to Adaptive Biotechnologies for TCR sequencing. High-throughput TCR-beta CDR3 sequencing of genomic DNA from most patients was performed by Adaptive Biotechnologies. The source study handled its data this way. TCR sequencing data were retrieved from Adaptive's ImmunoSEQ software for around 19 patients, whereas three other patients were processed with MiXCR and VDJtools. To correct CD4 versus CD8 sorting errors, any sequence found in both subsets at a frequency ratio below 5:1 was removed. CDR3 nucleotide sequences shared between donor and recipient were removed because their origin could not be assigned. To count as alloreactive, a clone needed at least 2-fold expansion over unstimulated cells and a minimum CFSE-low frequency of 0.002% (template counts) or 0.001% (read counts). Clones detected in sequenced pre-transplant spleen, lymph node, or MLR CFSE-low populations of the donor or recipient were defined as mappable. The cumulative frequency of alloreactive clones was calculated as a percentage of all sequences, weighted by copy number. TCRdb took this table from immuneACCESS and kept in-frame rearrangements with V and J called. Such tables lack part of the clones; where checked against another copy, unresolved V genes explain under half of the gap, and the rest is unexplained. V and J calls and clone size are as listed in that table; D and trimming were resolved from the DNA. In all, the sample holds some 88,000 clones, and 93% of those were seen once. The ten largest clones represent about 2% of the sample.

As to this clone: It has no known antigen specificity. Base qualities are not recorded, but no much larger clone differs from it by a single base.

Broader findings and caveats from the paper: High GvH to HvG T cell clonal ratios were observed in the allografts of patients with donor T cell macrochimerism. The conclusions were limited by the relatively low number and heterogeneity of the intestinal transplant patients. GvH clones were detected in recipient bone marrow, and some of these GvH clones were observed earlier in ileal mucosa or blood, consistent with an intestinal mucosal origin. Peak levels of circulating GvH clones were associated with declines in HvG clones early after transplant.

Sequencing used unstimulated CD8+ T cells sorted from spleen or lymph node cells, obtained before intestinal transplant. This sequence was found in a human donor who received an intestinal transplant. The V gene is TRBV5-6 and the J gene is TRBJ1-2, with TRBD1 identical over 9 junction bases. The CDR3: CASSSRTGEVANYGYTF. The nucleotide sequence reads TGTGCCAGCAGCTCGCGGACAGGGGAGGTAGCTAACTATGGCTACACCTTC.